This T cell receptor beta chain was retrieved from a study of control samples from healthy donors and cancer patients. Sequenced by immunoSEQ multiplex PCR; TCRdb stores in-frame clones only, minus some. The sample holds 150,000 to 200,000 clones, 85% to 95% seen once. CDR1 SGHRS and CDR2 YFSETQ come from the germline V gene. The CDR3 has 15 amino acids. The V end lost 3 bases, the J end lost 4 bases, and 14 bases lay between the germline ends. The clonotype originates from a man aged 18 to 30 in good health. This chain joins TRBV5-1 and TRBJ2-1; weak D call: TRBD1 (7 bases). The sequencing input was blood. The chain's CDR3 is CASSSEGAYYNEQFF. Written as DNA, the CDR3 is TGCGCCAGCAGCTCGGAGGGGGCCTATTACAATGAGCAGTTCTTC. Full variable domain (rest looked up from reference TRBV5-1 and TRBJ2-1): KAGVTQTPRYLIKTRGQQVTLSCSPISGHRSVSWYQQTPGQGLQFLFEYFSETQRNKGNFPGRFSGRQFSNSRSEMNVSTLELGDSALYLCASSSEGAYYNEQFFGPGTRLTVL.